The 13 T cell receptor beta chains below were found in one sample sequenced in a study of cytomegalovirus exposure and HLA in healthy donors. The PCR employed 60 Vbeta primers together with 13 Jbeta primers. Method: immunoSEQ multiplex PCR; TCRdb's copy keeps in-frame clones and lacks some. Of about 140,000 clones listed, about 61% were seen once; the top ten hold around 1.9%. The sequencing sample was made of PBMCs. The receptor source for this set is a male donor in good health and CMV-seronegative.

V and J are TRBV4-1 and TRBJ2-6; 9 nucleotides agree with TRBD1. The germline gives CDR1 MGHRA, CDR2 YSYEKL. With V trimmed by 4 bases and J by 1 base, 2 bases remained unmatched. The CDR3 has 16 amino acids. The DNA for the CDR3 is TGCGCCAGCAGCCTAGGACAGGGGTCTGGGGCCAACGTCCTGACTTTC. This sequence encodes CASSLGQGSGANVLTF.

This clone was found a few times. The V and J genes are TRBV4-1 and TRBJ2-1, with D possibly TRBD2 on 5 matching bases. The CDR3 sequence is 15 residues long. The germline V gene encodes CDR1 MGHRA and CDR2 YSYEKL. Trimming took off 1 base at V and 4 bases at J, with 11 bases between the two ends. CDR3 region: CASSQVELVYNEQFF. CDR3 nucleotide sequence: TGCGCCAGCAGCCAAGTAGAACTAGTGTACAATGAGCAGTTCTTC.

The chain joins TRBV18 to TRBJ2-5; no definite D call. The germline V gene has CDR1 KGHSH and CDR2 LQKENI. This CDR3 region has 12 residues. The V and J ends lost 6 bases and 1 base respectively, with 6 bases between them. CDR3 in DNA: TGTGCCAGCTCCCCCTCCCAAGAGACCCAGTACTTC. Residues: CASSPSQETQYF.

This clone showed up just once. V gene TRBV19 combines with J gene TRBJ2-7; no reliable D call. The CDR3 loop spans 14 amino acids. The germline gives CDR1 LNHDA, CDR2 SQIVND (reference sequence). V shed 7 bases and J shed 1 base, with 14 bases lying between them. CDR3 in DNA: TGTGCCAGTACCCCGGGTCCTGAGTCCTACGAGCAGTACTTC. Translated: CASTPGPESYEQYF.

The DNA for the CDR3 is TGTGCTAGTGGTTTGGGGCGGACAGGGGGACCTTCTAACTATGGCTACACCTTC. It encodes CASGLGRTGGPSNYGYTF. This chain joins TRBV12-5 and TRBJ1-2, with TRBD1 identical over 10 bases. The ends lost 1 base at V and 0 bases at J; junction bases unmatched: 8. The germline V gene encodes CDR1 LGHNT and CDR2 FRNRAP. The CDR3 has 18 residues. Variable domain in full (rest from reference TRBV12-5 and TRBJ1-2): DARVTQTPRHKVTEMGQEVTMRCQPILGHNTVFWYRQTMMQGLELLAYFRNRAPLDDSGMPKDRFSAEMPDATLATLKIQPSEPRDSAVYFCASGLGRTGGPSNYGYTFGSGTRLTVV.

The CDR3 DNA reads TGTGCCAGCAGGAGAACCATTAATTCACCCCTCCACTTT. Translating gives CASRRTINSPLHF. The rearrangement links TRBV6-5 to TRBJ1-6; no clear D gene. V lost 6 bases, J lost 6 bases, and 9 bases lay in between. CDR3 length: 13 amino acids. Germline CDR1 MNHEY, CDR2 SVGAGI.

The gene calls are TRBV12-2 and TRBJ2-3; TRBD1 is taken as the D call from the table, unchecked against the DNA. TRBV12-2 is a listed pseudogene. CDR3 size: 15 residues. CDR3 coding DNA: TGTGCAAGTCGCTTAGCCGACAGGGGGCAAGATACGCAGTATTTT. Protein sequence: CASRLADRGQDTQYF.

This clone was counted only a few times. The V gene is TRBV7-9, the J gene TRBJ2-7; D remains ambiguous. With 0 bases removed from V and 3 bases from J, the gap between germline ends came to 12 bases. The CDR3 is 15 residues long. The V gene's germline CDR1 is SEHNR and CDR2 FQNEAQ (reference sequence). CDR3: CASSLAGSLFYEQYF. CDR3 coding DNA: TGTGCCAGCAGCTTAGCGGGCAGTTTGTTCTACGAGCAGTACTTC.

In the case of this clone: Mismatch with germline at one junction end may stem from a read error. The V call is TRBV7-9, the J call TRBJ1-2, with TRBD1 as a possible D gene (5 bases). The germline CDR1 and CDR2 sequences are SEHNR and FQNEAQ (reference sequence). CDR3 length: 12 amino acids. The CDR3 region is CSSSLADRQDTF. CDR3 nucleotides: TGTTCCAGCAGCTTAGCAGACAGACAAGACACCTTC.

The V and J genes are TRBV4-2 and TRBJ1-5, with D perhaps matching TRBD1 (5 bases). V lost 0 bases and J lost 1, with 7 bases in between. The CDR3 loop spans 15 amino acids. The germline V gene encodes CDR1 LGHNA and CDR2 YNFKEQ. The CDR3 nucleotides read TGTGCCAGCAGCCAAGAGGACACGAGCAATCAGCCCCAGCATTTT. Translated: CASSQEDTSNQPQHF.

The chain couples TRBV28 to TRBJ2-5, with D tentatively TRBD2 (6 bases). CDR3 size: 15 residues. Germline loops: CDR1 MDHEN, CDR2 SYDVKM. V lost 9 bases to trimming and J lost 5 bases, with 22 bases between them. CDR3 loop: CASTGGYGPGETQYF. CDR3 DNA: TGTGCCAGTACAGGAGGGTACGGACCTGGGGAGACCCAGTACTTC.

The chain employs TRBV15 and TRBJ1-3, with D hard to call. The CDR3 length is 16 residues. The V and J ends lost 0 bases and 5 bases respectively, with 14 bases between them. Germline values: CDR1 LNHNV, CDR2 YYDKDF (reference sequence). In nucleotides, the CDR3 is TGTGCCACCAGCAGAGATGCACAGCTCCCCAGAAACACCATATATTTT. Residues: CATSRDAQLPRNTIYF. The full variable domain, with the rest looked up from reference TRBV15 and TRBJ1-3, is DAMVIQNPRYQVTQFGKPVTLSCSQTLNHNVMYWYQQKSSQAPKLLFHYYDKDFNNEADTPDNFQSRRPNTSFCFLDIRSPGLGDTAMYLCATSRDAQLPRNTIYFGEGSWLTVV.

V is TRBV6-5 and J is TRBJ1-5, with a tentative D call TRBD1 (5 bases). V lost 8 bases and J 6 bases, leaving 14 bases between the germline ends. This CDR3 has 13 amino acids. From germline, CDR1 is MNHEY and CDR2 SVGAGI. CDR3 residues: CASRREDRQPQHF. DNA of the CDR3: TGTGCCAGCCGCAGGGAGGATCGTCAGCCCCAGCATTTT.